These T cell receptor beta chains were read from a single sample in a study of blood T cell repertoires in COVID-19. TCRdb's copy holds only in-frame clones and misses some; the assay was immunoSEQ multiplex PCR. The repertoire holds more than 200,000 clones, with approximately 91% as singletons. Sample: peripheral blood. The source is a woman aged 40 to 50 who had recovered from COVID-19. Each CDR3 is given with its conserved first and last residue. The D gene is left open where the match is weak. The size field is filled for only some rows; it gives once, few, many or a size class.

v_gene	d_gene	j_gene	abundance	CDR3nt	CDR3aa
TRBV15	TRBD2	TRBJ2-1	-	TGTGCCACCAGCAGAGAAAGCGGGAGCAACTATGAGCAGTTCTTC	CATSRESGSNYEQFF
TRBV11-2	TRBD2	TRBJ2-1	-	TGTGCCAGCAGCTTTGAACTAGCGGCACCCTACAATGAGCAGTTCTTC	CASSFELAAPYNEQFF
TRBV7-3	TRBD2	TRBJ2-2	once	TGTGCCAGCAGCTTAGACGGGAGGGGCACCGGGGAGCTGTTTTTT	CASSLDGRGTGELFF
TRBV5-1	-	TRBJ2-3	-	TGCGCCAGCAGCTTCGGAGGGCCCGCAAATACGCAGTATTTT	CASSFGGPANTQYF
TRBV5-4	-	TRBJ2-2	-	TGTGCCAGCAGCTTGCCCCGACTAGCAGGGGCCGGGGAGCTGTTTTTT	CASSLPRLAGAGELFF
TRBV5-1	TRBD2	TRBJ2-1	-	TGCGCCAGCAGCTTGGCTAAGGCGGCGGGGGGGATTTACAATGAGCAGTTCTTC	CASSLAKAAGGIYNEQFF
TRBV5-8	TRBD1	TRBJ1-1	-	TGTGCCAGCAGCTTCAGGGACAGCATGAACACTGAAGCTTTCTTT	CASSFRDSMNTEAFF
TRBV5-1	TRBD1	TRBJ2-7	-	TGCGCCAGCAGCTTGGAAGGACAGGGTCTCTACGAGCAGTACTTC	CASSLEGQGLYEQYF
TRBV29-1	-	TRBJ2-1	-	TGCAGCGCTACGGGGCAGGGGAGCAATGAGCAGTTCTTC	CSATGQGSNEQFF
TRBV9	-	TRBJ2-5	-	TGTGCCAGCAGCGTAGAGGGAGGATCGGTACAAGAGACCCAGTACTTC	CASSVEGGSVQETQYF
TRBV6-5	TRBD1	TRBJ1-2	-	TGTGCCATCCCGCAGGGACAGCTAATTGGCTACACCTTC	CAIPQGQLIGYTF
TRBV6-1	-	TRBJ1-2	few	TGTGCCAGCAGTGAATTCTCGCGAATTAACTATGGCTACACCTTC	CASSEFSRINYGYTF
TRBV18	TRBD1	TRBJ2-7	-	TGTGCCAGCTCACCGGGACAGGGCTCCTACGAGCAGTACTTC	CASSPGQGSYEQYF
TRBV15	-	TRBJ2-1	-	TGTGCCACCAGCACGGACTCCCCCTACAATGAGCAGTTCTTC	CATSTDSPYNEQFF
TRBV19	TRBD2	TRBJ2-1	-	TGTGCCAGTAGTATTAGTATAGCGGGAAGCTCCTACAATGAGCAGTTCTTC	CASSISIAGSSYNEQFF
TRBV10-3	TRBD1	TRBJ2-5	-	TGTGCCATCAGACGATCGGACAGGGCCGAGGAGACCCAGTACTTC	CAIRRSDRAEETQYF
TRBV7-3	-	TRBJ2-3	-	TGTGCCAGCAGCCTGAGGCAGGGGCAATCATCTGATACGCAGTATTTT	CASSLRQGQSSDTQYF
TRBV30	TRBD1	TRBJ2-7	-	TGTGCCTGGAGTGTAGGTGGGGCAGGGGGCGTCGGGACCCACTACGAGCAGTACTTC	CAWSVGGAGGVGTHYEQYF
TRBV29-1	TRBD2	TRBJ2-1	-	TGCAGCGTACGAACTAGCGGCTACAGCTCCTACAATGAGCAGTTCTTC	CSVRTSGYSSYNEQFF
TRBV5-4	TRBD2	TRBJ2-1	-	TGTGCCAGCAGCTTGGGACTAGCGGGGCCAGGATCCTACAATGAGCAGTTCTTC	CASSLGLAGPGSYNEQFF
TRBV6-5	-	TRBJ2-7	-	TGTGCCAGCCGCGACCCCAGGGGCTCGTCCTACGAGCAGTACTTC	CASRDPRGSSYEQYF
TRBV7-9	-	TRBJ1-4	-	TGTGCCAGCAGCTTCGGAGGGTTGGGTGAAAAACTGTTTTTT	CASSFGGLGEKLFF
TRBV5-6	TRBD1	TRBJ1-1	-	TGTGCCAGCAGCTCCCGACGACAGGGGAACACTGAAGCTTTCTTT	CASSSRRQGNTEAFF
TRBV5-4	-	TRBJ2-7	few	TGTGCCAGCAGCTTGGACGGACCGCCCCGGGAAGTCAACGAGCAGTACTTC	CASSLDGPPREVNEQYF
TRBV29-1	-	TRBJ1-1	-	TGCAGCGTTGGCTCTCGGGGAGGTGGGAACACTGAAGCTTTCTTT	CSVGSRGGGNTEAFF
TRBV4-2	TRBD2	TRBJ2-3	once	TGTGCCAGCAGCCAAGTGGGTCCTAGCGGTTTAGATACGCAGTATTTT	CASSQVGPSGLDTQYF
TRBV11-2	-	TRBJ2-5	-	TGTGCCAGCAGCTTAGTCTTGGGGGGGGCGGTAGGGAAGACCCAGTACTTC	CASSLVLGGAVGKTQYF
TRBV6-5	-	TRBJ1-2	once	TGTGCCAGCATCCGAGACTATGGCTACACCTTC	CASIRDYGYTF
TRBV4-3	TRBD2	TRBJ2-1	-	TGCGCCAGCAGCCCAACCGTGGGACTAGCGGGAGGAGGTGAGCAGTTCTTC	CASSPTVGLAGGGEQFF
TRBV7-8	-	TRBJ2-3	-	TGTGCCAGCACTCTGGGGGGGCGCCCAGATACGCAGTATTTT	CASTLGGRPDTQYF
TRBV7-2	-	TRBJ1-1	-	TGTGCCAGCAGCTTCCTGGGAGCTGAAGCTTTCTTT	CASSFLGAEAFF
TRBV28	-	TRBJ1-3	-	TGTGCCAGCCTACCTGCTACTACCTGGGGAAACACCATATATTTT	CASLPATTWGNTIYF
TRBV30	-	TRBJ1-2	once	TGTGCCTGGAGTCCCTGGGCAGTTGCAGGTGGCTACACCTTC	CAWSPWAVAGGYTF
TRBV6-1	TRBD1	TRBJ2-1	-	TGTGCCAGCAGTGAAGGGACAGGGGCGGCGTACAATGAGCAGTTCTTC	CASSEGTGAAYNEQFF
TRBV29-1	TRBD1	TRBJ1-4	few	TGCAGCGTTGGACAGGGAGGAGAAAAACTGTTTTTT	CSVGQGGEKLFF
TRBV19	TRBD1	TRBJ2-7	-	TGTGCCAGTAGTCTAGGACAGGGAAGCTACGAGCAGTACTTC	CASSLGQGSYEQYF
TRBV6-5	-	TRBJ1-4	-	TGTGCCAGCAGTTACTCTCATAATGAAAAACTGTTTTTT	CASSYSHNEKLFF
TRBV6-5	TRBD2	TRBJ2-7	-	TGTGCCAGCAGTTACCGGGCGGGAGGGCCCTACGAGCAGTACTTC	CASSYRAGGPYEQYF
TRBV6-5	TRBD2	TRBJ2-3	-	TGTGCCAGCAGGCCCAGCGGGAGAACAGATACGCAGTATTTT	CASRPSGRTDTQYF
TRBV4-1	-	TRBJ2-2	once	TGCGCCAGCAGCCAAGATACGGGTGCCGGGGAGCTGTTTTTT	CASSQDTGAGELFF
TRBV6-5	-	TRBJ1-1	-	TGTGCCAGCAGTCGCCCAGGGTCCGCTGAAGCTTTCTTT	CASSRPGSAEAFF
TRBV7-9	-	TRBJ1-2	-	TGTGCCAGCAGCCCCGACTCATATGGCTACACCTTC	CASSPDSYGYTF
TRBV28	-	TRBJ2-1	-	TGTGCCAGCAGCGTAGAAGTAGCCGATGAGCAGTTCTTC	CASSVEVADEQFF
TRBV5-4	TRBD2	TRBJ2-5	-	TGTGCCAGCAGCTTGAATCCTAGCGGCCAAGAGACCCAGTACTTC	CASSLNPSGQETQYF
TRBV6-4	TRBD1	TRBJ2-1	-	TGTGCCAGCAGCCCGGGACAGAATGAGCAGTTCTTC	CASSPGQNEQFF
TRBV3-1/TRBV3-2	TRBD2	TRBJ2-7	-	TGTGCCAGCAGCCGCGGACTAGCGGGGAGCTCCTACGAGCAGTACTTC	CASSRGLAGSSYEQYF
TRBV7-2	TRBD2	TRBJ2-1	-	TGTGCCAGCAGCGGCGGCAAAGTAGCGGGAGCTTGGGAGCAGTTCTTC	CASSGGKVAGAWEQFF
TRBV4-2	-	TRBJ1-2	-	TGTGCCAGCAGCCAATGGACAGCCACTTCTAACTATGGCTACACCTTC	CASSQWTATSNYGYTF
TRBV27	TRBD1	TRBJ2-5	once	TGTGCCAGCAGTCCAGGGGGTTTCCAAGAGACCCAGTACTTC	CASSPGGFQETQYF
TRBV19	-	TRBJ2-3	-	TGTGCCAGTAGTACGGGCCCGGGGACAGATACGCAGTATTTT	CASSTGPGTDTQYF
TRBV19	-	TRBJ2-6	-	TGTGCCAGTAGTATGTTGGGGCAGGGGAGAGCTGGGGCCAACGTCCTGACTTTC	CASSMLGQGRAGANVLTF
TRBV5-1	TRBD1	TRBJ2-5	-	TGCGCCAGCAGCCGGGGGACAGGGGAAGAGACCCAGTACTTC	CASSRGTGEETQYF
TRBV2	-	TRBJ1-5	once	TGTGCCAGCAGCTACCAACAGGTCATCAATCAGCCCCAGCATTTT	CASSYQQVINQPQHF
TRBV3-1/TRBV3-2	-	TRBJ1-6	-	TGTGCCAGCAGCCCCCGGGGAGGGGATGGGTCACCCCTCCACTTT	CASSPRGGDGSPLHF